This T cell receptor (beta chain) was recovered during a study of T cells in Graves' hyperthyroidism and ophthalmopathy. Study-wide findings and caveats: Classification by a 13 V-J model distinguished ophthalmopathy from stable hyperthyroidism. Most thyroid-expanded clonotypes above 0.001 were also found in blood.

From RNA transcripts, TCR beta CDR3 regions were amplified. Using the HTBI primer set, a first-round RT-PCR was run on the TCR CDR3. TCRdb analysed the multiplex PCR reads with MiXCR anew, one entry per CDR3 protein. The repertoire includes around 270,000 distinct CDR3 sequences, roughly 19% of them detected once, and under 45% sits in the top ten. This clonotype was seen many times. The antigen remains unidentified. Germline loops: CDR1 SGHAT, CDR2 FQNNGV. V shed 5 bases and J shed 1 base, with 12 bases lying between them. This CDR3 is built from 14 residues. Clinicians diagnosed patients from clinical symptoms, serum thyroxine and TRAb, thyroid ultrasound and orbital computed tomography.

The gene calls are TRBV11-2 and TRBJ2-7, with D possibly being TRBD2 (5 bases). Input material: blood. This TCR was sampled from a man aged 50 to 60 with Graves' ophthalmopathy. The CDR3: CASSLGLNSYEQYF. DNA for the CDR3: TGTGCCAGCAGCCTCGGACTTAATTCCTACGAGCAGTACTTC.